This T cell receptor beta chain was recovered during a study of blood T cell repertoires in COVID-19. This clone was seen only once. Germline loops: CDR1 LNHDA, CDR2 SQIVND (reference sequence). This CDR3 comprises 13 residues. V was cut by 6 bases and J by 0 bases, with 9 bases left in between. Here immunoSEQ multiplex PCR was the method, and the copy in TCRdb shows in-frame clones only, minus some. The sample records roughly 250,000 clones, about 83% being singletons. Source material: peripheral blood. The receptor was derived from a woman between 45 and 65 years old with acute or convalescent COVID-19. The V gene is TRBV19, the J gene TRBJ2-7, with D tentatively TRBD2 (6 bases). CDR3 DNA sequence: TGTGCCAGTAGAGGAGGGCTCTCCTACGAGCAGTACTTC. Amino acids: CASRGGLSYEQYF.